This record looks at one T cell receptor beta chain sequence and its context. Its cognate antigen is unknown. V dropped 5 bases and J dropped 1; count of bases not matched to a gene: 6. The germline V gene encodes CDR1 SNHLY and CDR2 FYNNEI. CDR3 length: 15 residues. Cells defined as naive were viable CD3+CD4+ or CD3+CD8+ and CCR7+CD45RA+CD45RO-CD95-CD27+CD28+. The data belong to a study of T cells after posttransplantation cyclophosphamide. Assay: immunoSEQ multiplex PCR; the TCRdb copy retains only in-frame clones and omits some. Among tens of thousands of clones, approximately 98% were seen once, and the ten largest hold over 0.1%. Study findings and constraints: Donor CD8+ memory clones often dominated recipient blood repertoires at later times.

Material for sequencing was naive CD4+ T cells sorted from PBMCs. V is TRBV2 and J is TRBJ2-3; 7 bases line up with TRBD2. The receptor's source is a man aged 45-60 years in good health, CMV-negative, and a related stem cell transplant donor. CDR3: CASSIERGGTDTQYF. The CDR3 region has the DNA TGTGCCAGCAGTATAGAGCGGGGTGGCACAGATACGCAGTATTTT.